A selection of T cell receptor beta chains follows, all from one sample in a study of OX40 agonist ivuxolimab in advanced cancers. Here immunoSEQ multiplex PCR was the method, and the copy in TCRdb shows in-frame clones only, minus some. The sample records approximately 66,000 clones, roughly 85% being singletons. The source was CD4+ or CD8+ T cells sorted from blood, collected in a trial of the OX40 agonist ivuxolimab. These receptors all come from an adult with an advanced solid tumor such as melanoma, head and neck, liver or kidney cancer. Each CDR3 is given with its conserved first and last residue. D genes are given only for firm matches. Rows give clone size only sometimes, using once, few, many, or a class for an expanded clone.

TRBJ2-3	TRBV2	-	-	TGTGCCAGCAGAGAGCGACCTAGCACAGATACGCAGTATTTT	CASRERPSTDTQYF
TRBJ2-5	TRBV5-1	-	few	TGCGCCAGCAGCTATCAGGGAGAGACCCAGTACTTC	CASSYQGETQYF
TRBJ2-3	TRBV18	-	-	TGTGCCAGCTCACCAAATATCCTTCCAGATACGCAGTATTTT	CASSPNILPDTQYF
TRBJ2-2	TRBV4-1	TRBD2	-	TGCGCCAGCGTCCCCGCCGCGGGGGGGGGCGGGGAGCTGTTTTTT	CASVPAAGGGGELFF
TRBJ1-4	TRBV5-6	-	-	TGTGCCAGCAGCTTTAGGTCAGGGGCAACTAATGAAAAACTGTTTTTT	CASSFRSGATNEKLFF
TRBJ2-1	TRBV6-6	TRBD2	-	TGTGCCAGCAGTCGGACTAGCGTTGATGAGCAGTTCTTC	CASSRTSVDEQFF
TRBJ1-1	TRBV30	-	few	TGTGCCTGGCCCCCCGGCAGGACAAACACTGAAGCTTTCTTT	CAWPPGRTNTEAFF
TRBJ2-5	TRBV15	-	few	TGTGCCACCAGCAACACCCCGGGGGAGGAGACCCAGTACTTC	CATSNTPGEETQYF
TRBJ1-5	TRBV29-1	-	-	TGCAGCTTTTCGACAGGTAATCAGCCCCAGCATTTT	CSFSTGNQPQHF
TRBJ2-7	TRBV5-4	-	-	TGTGCCAGCAGCTCCGGGAGTACGTCCTACGAGCAGTACTTC	CASSSGSTSYEQYF
TRBJ2-5	TRBV7-2	TRBD1	-	TGTGCCAGCACCAGCCAGGGGGTCCGAGAGACCCAGTACTTC	CASTSQGVRETQYF